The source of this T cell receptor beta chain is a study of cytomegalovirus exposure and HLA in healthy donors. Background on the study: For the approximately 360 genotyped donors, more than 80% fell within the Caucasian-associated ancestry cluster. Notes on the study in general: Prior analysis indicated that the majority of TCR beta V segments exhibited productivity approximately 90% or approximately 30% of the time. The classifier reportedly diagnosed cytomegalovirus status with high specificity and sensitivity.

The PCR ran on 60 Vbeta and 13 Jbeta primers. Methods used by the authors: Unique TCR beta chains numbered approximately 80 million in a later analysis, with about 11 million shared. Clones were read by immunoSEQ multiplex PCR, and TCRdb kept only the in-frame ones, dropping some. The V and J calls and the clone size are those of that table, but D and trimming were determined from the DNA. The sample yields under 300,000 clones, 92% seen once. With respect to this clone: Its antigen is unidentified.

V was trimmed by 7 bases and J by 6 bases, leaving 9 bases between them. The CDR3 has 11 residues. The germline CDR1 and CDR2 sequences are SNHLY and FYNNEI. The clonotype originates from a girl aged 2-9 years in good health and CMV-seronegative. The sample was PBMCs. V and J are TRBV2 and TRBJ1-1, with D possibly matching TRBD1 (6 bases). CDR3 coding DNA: TGTGCCAGCATCAGGGGAGCTGAAGCTTTCTTT. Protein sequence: CASIRGAEAFF.